This T cell receptor beta chain was recorded in a study of identical twins. Study results and limitations: With abundant cord blood beta clonotypes, insertions were fewer; memory repertoires showed no such pattern.

Trimming cost V 1 base and J 1 base; bases outside gene matches: 6. The CDR3 totals 16 residues. CDR1 and CDR2 from the germline V gene are SNHLY and FYNNEI. Every donor was a healthy Caucasian. MiXCR was run by TCRdb on the 5' RACE reads, yielding one entry per CDR3 protein. The table has roughly 1.6 million distinct CDR3 sequences, 32% seen once; the top ten hold under 0.35%. Remarks on this clonotype: Its specificity is unknown.

The sequence came from a newborn girl in good health. The source material was cord blood. The chain recombines TRBV2 with TRBJ2-5, with 7 bases that match TRBD1. The CDR3 reads CASSEGQTGIQETQYF. The CDR3 DNA follows: TGTGCCAGCAGTGAAGGCCAGACAGGGATCCAAGAGACCCAGTACTTC. The full variable domain, with the rest looked up from reference TRBV2 and TRBJ2-5, is EPEVTQTPSHQVTQMGQEVILRCVPISNHLYFYWYRQILGQKVEFLVSFYNNEISEKSEIFDDQFSVERPDGSNFTLKIRSTKLEDSAMYFCASSEGQTGIQETQYFGPGTRLLVL.